A selection of T cell receptor beta chains follows, all from one sample in a study of T-cell memory formation after mild COVID-19. TCRdb reprocessed the 5' RACE reads via MiXCR and lists one record per CDR3 protein. Of about 390,000 distinct CDR3 sequences in the sample, under 25% were seen once. The material sequenced was PBMCs or a T cell subset sorted from them (not recorded which). These TCRs come from an adult woman who had mild COVID-19 (a few samples of this study predate the infection). Cell type and time point are not known. Each CDR3 is given with its conserved first and last residue. D genes are given only for firm matches. Clone size is not always given. Where it is, it says once, few, many or a class for expanded clones.

>NA|TRBJ2-1|TRBV20-1|TRBD2
TGCAGTGCGGGTGGGGGAGGGTCCCATTGGAATGAGCAGTTCTTC
CSAGGGGSHWNEQFF
>few|TRBJ1-1|TRBV29-1|NA
TGCGGTTGGGGTTGGGGGGAGACTGAAGCTTTCTTT
CGWGWGETEAFF
>NA|TRBJ1-1|TRBV5-1|TRBD1
TGCGCCAGCAGCATGGCGACGGGACAGTTGAACACTGAAGCTTTCTTT
CASSMATGQLNTEAFF
>NA|TRBJ2-7|TRBV6-5|TRBD2
TGTGCCAGCAGTTACAGCGGGAGGGCCCCCTACGAGCAGTACTTC
CASSYSGRAPYEQYF
>few|TRBJ1-2|TRBV12-3/TRBV12-4|TRBD1
TGTGCCAGCAGTTTAGGTCAGGGGGCCCTCTATGGCTACACCTTC
CASSLGQGALYGYTF
>few|TRBJ2-1|TRBV5-5|TRBD2
TGTGCCAGCAGCTTGATGCCCCAGGGAGGGGATTACTACAATGAGCAGTTCTTC
CASSLMPQGGDYYNEQFF
>many|TRBJ1-1|TRBV7-2|NA
TGTGCCAGCAGCTGGGGACGGAACACTGAAGCTTTCTTT
CASSWGRNTEAFF
>NA|TRBJ1-2|TRBV15|TRBD1
TGTGCCACCAGCAGAGACCGGGGACAGGGGGAAGGAGGCTACACCTTC
CATSRDRGQGEGGYTF
>few|TRBJ1-5|TRBV23-1|NA
TGCGCCAGCGCGGAACAGACAGGAGAACGAAAGGATCAGCCCCAGCATTTT
CASAEQTGERKDQPQHF
>few|TRBJ1-5|TRBV24-1|NA
TGTGCCACCAGTGGGGATAGCAATCAGCCCCAGCATTTT
CATSGDSNQPQHF
>NA|TRBJ1-2|TRBV18|TRBD1
TGTGCCAGCTCACTCGGACAGGCGAACTATGGCTACACCTTC
CASSLGQANYGYTF
>few|TRBJ2-6|TRBV7-9|NA
TGTGCCAGCGCCGCCTTTTCTGCCCCCTCTGGGGCCAACGTCCTGACTTTC
CASAAFSAPSGANVLTF
>NA|TRBJ2-7|TRBV19|NA
TGTGCCAGTAGCCAGACCGGGACCCCGCGCGAGCAGTACTTC
CASSQTGTPREQYF
>NA|TRBJ1-5|TRBV9|NA
TGTGCCAGCAGCGTGGGTCAGGGAAGTCAGCCCCAGCATTTT
CASSVGQGSQPQHF
>many|TRBJ2-1|TRBV7-2|NA
TGTGCCAGCAGCTCCCAGCGGCTGACCTACAATGAGCAGTTCTTC
CASSSQRLTYNEQFF
>NA|TRBJ2-3|TRBV5-4|TRBD2
TGTGCCAGCAGCCGGACTAGCGGGGTACGGGCAGATACGCAGTATTTT
CASSRTSGVRADTQYF
>NA|TRBJ2-7|TRBV2|TRBD2
TGTGCCAGCAGGCCACTAGCGGGGGTCTCCTACGAGCAGTACTTC
CASRPLAGVSYEQYF
>NA|TRBJ2-6|TRBV18|NA
TGTGCCAGCTCACCAAAGGTCAGCGGGCCTGGGGCCAACGTCCTGACTTTC
CASSPKVSGPGANVLTF
>NA|TRBJ2-5|TRBV4-3|TRBD1
TGCGCCAGCAGCCAACTACCGGGACAGGGTACGGAGACCCAGTACTTC
CASSQLPGQGTETQYF
>many|TRBJ2-3|TRBV27|NA
TGTGCCAGCAGTTTACGAAACCTACCAGCTTCCACAGATACGCAGTATTTT
CASSLRNLPASTDTQYF
>NA|TRBJ2-7|TRBV7-2|TRBD1
TGTGCCAGCAGCGGAAGACAGGGGTTTTCCTACGAGCAGTACTTC
CASSGRQGFSYEQYF
>few|TRBJ2-7|TRBV20-1|TRBD2
TGCAGTGCTAGAGCACTAGCGGACGAGCAGTACTTC
CSARALADEQYF
>once|TRBJ2-3|TRBV11-3|TRBD2
TGTGCCAGCAGCTTAGTCCCCGGGACTAGCGGGACGAGGGCGCAGTATTTT
CASSLVPGTSGTRAQYF
>NA|TRBJ2-1|TRBV20-1|TRBD1
TGCAGTGCTCGTATTCCGGGACAGGGTCACAATGAGCAGTTCTTC
CSARIPGQGHNEQFF
>NA|TRBJ1-2|TRBV20-1|NA
TGCAGTGCCAGGACTGACGGGAGCTATGGCTACACCTTC
CSARTDGSYGYTF
>NA|TRBJ2-1|TRBV5-5|NA
TGTGCCAGCAGCTTGGCGGGAGCCGGGGATGAGCAGTTCTTC
CASSLAGAGDEQFF
>NA|TRBJ2-7|TRBV5-1|TRBD2
TGCGCCAGCAGCTCCTCGGGGGGGCCCCACGAGCAGTACTTC
CASSSSGGPHEQYF
>NA|TRBJ2-7|TRBV7-2|NA
TGTGCCAGCAGCTTGAACAGGCTCTACGAGCAGTACTTC
CASSLNRLYEQYF
>few|TRBJ2-1|TRBV30|TRBD2
TGTGCCTGGAGTGTCGGGGGGGGAGGAGGGGAGCAGTTCTTC
CAWSVGGGGGEQFF
>many|TRBJ1-5|TRBV3-1|NA
TGTGCCAGCAGCCAAGGGGGGCCCCAGCATTTT
CASSQGGPQHF
>NA|TRBJ1-2|TRBV20-1|NA
TGCAGTGCTAGAGAGGTCGGAACCAGAGCTAACTATGGCTACACCTTC
CSAREVGTRANYGYTF